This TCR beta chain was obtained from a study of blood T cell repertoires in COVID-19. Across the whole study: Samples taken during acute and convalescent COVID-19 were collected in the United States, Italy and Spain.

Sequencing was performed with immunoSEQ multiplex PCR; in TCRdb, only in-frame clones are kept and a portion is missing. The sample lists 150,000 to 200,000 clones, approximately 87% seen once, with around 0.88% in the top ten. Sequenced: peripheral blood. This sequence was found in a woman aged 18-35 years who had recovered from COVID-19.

CDR3 DNA: TGTGCCATCAGTGGGGAGATTCGTGCTAATGAAAAACTGTTTTTT. Translation gives CAISGEIRANEKLFF. This chain uses TRBV10-3 with TRBJ1-4; D unclear. The V gene's germline CDR1 is ENHRY and CDR2 SYGVKD. The CDR3 sequence is 15 residues long. Trimming took off 4 bases at V and 3 bases at J, with 12 bases between the two ends.